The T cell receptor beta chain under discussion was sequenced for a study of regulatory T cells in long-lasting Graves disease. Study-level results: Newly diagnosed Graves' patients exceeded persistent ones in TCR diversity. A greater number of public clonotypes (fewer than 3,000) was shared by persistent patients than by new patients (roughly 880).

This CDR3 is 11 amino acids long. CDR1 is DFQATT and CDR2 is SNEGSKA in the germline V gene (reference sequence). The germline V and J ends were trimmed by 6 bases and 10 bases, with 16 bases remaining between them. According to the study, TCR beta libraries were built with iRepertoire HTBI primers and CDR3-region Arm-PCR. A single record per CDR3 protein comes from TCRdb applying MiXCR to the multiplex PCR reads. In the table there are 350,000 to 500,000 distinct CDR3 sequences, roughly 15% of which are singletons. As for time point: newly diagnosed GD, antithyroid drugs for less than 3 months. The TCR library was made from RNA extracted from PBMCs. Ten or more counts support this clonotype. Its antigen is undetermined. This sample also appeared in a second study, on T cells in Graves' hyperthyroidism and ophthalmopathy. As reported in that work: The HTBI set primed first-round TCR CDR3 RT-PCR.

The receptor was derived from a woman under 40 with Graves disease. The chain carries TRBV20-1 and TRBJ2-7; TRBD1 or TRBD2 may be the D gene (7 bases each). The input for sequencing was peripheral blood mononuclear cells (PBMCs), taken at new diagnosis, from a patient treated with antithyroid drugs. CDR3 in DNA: TGCAGTGCAGCAGGGGGGAGGGAACAGTACTTC. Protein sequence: CSAAGGREQYF.